This TCR beta chain was sequenced during a study of Ad26.COV2.S vaccination and SARS-CoV-2 variants. Study-level background: Vaccine-arm donor from the placebo-controlled COV1001 Ad26.COV2.S trial.

Libraries were prepared by immunoSEQ multiplex PCR; TCRdb keeps only in-frame clonotypes and omits some of them. The repertoire holds about 370,000 clones, with around 89% as singletons. Treatment of the sample: roughly 20 received Ad26.COV2.S at low or high dose, single or two shots; 5 received placebo; per-sample allocation not given. At day 63 after the first vaccine or placebo injection, samples were drawn. CDR1 and CDR2 (germline): SGHTA, FQGNSA. The CDR3 contains 17 residues. With 1 base clipped from V and 10 bases from J, the junction kept 8 bases outside the gene matches. This clone appeared a few times.

The sequence was obtained from a person aged 18-65 years who received the Ad26.COV2.S COVID-19 vaccine or a placebo. This specimen was peripheral blood, taken in a trial of Ad26.COV2.S vaccine versus placebo. The V and J genes are TRBV7-2 and TRBJ1-6, with 12 bases lining up with TRBD1. The CDR3 spells CASSLGGQGALRSPLHF. In DNA, the CDR3 is TGTGCCAGCAGCTTAGGGGGACAGGGGGCATTGCGGTCACCCCTCCACTTT.